This T cell receptor beta chain emerged from a study of identical twins. Study-wide points: Memory repertoires lacked the insertion deficit that abundant cord blood beta clonotypes showed. Sequences that were beta out-of-frame showed weaker excess twin sharing. The presence of invariant MAIT and iNKT cells could partly confound analyses of zero-insertion sequences.

Healthy Caucasian individuals made up all the donors. Trimming stripped 5 bases from V and 5 bases from J, with 10 bases between. CDR3 length equals 13 residues. Per germline, CDR1 SGHRS and CDR2 YFSETQ. This clonotype occurred many times. Its antigen is not known. TCRdb re-called the 5' RACE reads with MiXCR, one entry per CDR3 protein. The table has approximately 410,000 distinct CDR3 sequences, 15% to 20% seen once. The TCR comes from a man aged 50 to 60 in good health. The V call is TRBV5-1, the J call TRBJ1-4; D unresolved. The specimen sequenced was naive T cells sorted from blood. CDR3 sequence reads: CASRTRRNEKLFF. The CDR3 DNA is TGCGCCAGCAGGACGAGGAGGAATGAAAAACTGTTTTTT.